One sample yielded the 13 T cell receptor beta chains listed below, sequenced in a study of cytomegalovirus exposure and HLA in healthy donors. This PCR relied on a set of 60 Vbeta primers and 13 Jbeta primers. Sequencing used immunoSEQ multiplex PCR; TCRdb keeps in-frame clones, though not all of them. Of tens of thousands of clones detected, around 70% appear once; the ten largest clones hold more than 13%. Sequencing was carried out using PBMCs. These receptor sequences come from a woman between 50 and 59 years old in good health and CMV-seropositive.

The chain carries TRBV11-1 and TRBJ2-5; D is possibly TRBD2 (6 bases). The DNA end favors TRBJ2-7, so the J call may be wrong. Germline CDR1 SGHAT, CDR2 FQDESV (reference sequence). The CDR3 extends over 15 amino acids. As DNA, the CDR3 is TGTGCCAGCTCTCAGACGGCTAGCGCCACTTACGAGCAGTACTTC. Translated, it gives CASSQTASATYEQYF.

This clone came up once. V and J are TRBV11-2 and TRBJ2-7; no reliable D call. Germline-derived CDR1 and CDR2 are SGHAT and FQNNGV. CDR3 length equals 14 residues. V gave up 0 bases and J gave up 4 bases, with 10 bases separating them. The CDR3 here is CASSLEVLEYEQYF. The CDR3 DNA reads TGTGCCAGCAGCTTAGAGGTTTTAGAGTACGAGCAGTACTTC.

This rearrangement joins TRBV5-1 to TRBJ2-5; TRBD2 matches 16 bases. This CDR3 comprises 18 residues. The trim removed 5 bases at V and 2 bases at J, leaving 9 bases unmatched. The germline CDR1 and CDR2 sequences are SGHRS and YFSETQ. CDR3 in DNA: TGCGCCAGCAGAACCGGGACTAGCGGGAGGGTATCTCAAGAGACCCAGTACTTC. It specifies CASRTGTSGRVSQETQYF.

The rearrangement uses TRBV4-1 and TRBJ2-5; TRBD1 agrees at 11 bases. CDR1 and CDR2 (germline): MGHRA, YSYEKL. V was pared by 2 bases and J by 5 bases, with 7 bases of the junction left unmatched. The CDR3 has 16 residues. CDR3 sequence: CASSQTPGQGGETQYF. As DNA, the CDR3 is TGCGCCAGCAGCCAAACACCGGGACAGGGGGGGGAGACCCAGTACTTC.

The genes are TRBV2 and TRBJ1-1, with 8 nucleotides matching TRBD1. Germline V CDR1 and CDR2: SNHLY, FYNNEI. The CDR3 sequence is 14 residues long. V was clipped by 7 bases and J by 5 bases; unmatched bases: 9. In nucleotides, the CDR3 is TGTGCCAGCACCATGGACAGGGAAACGACTGAAGCTTTCTTT. The encoded protein is CASTMDRETTEAFF.

The chain is built from TRBV28 and TRBJ1-2; TRBD1 matches 7 bases. The CDR3 loop spans 16 amino acids. Germline-derived CDR1 and CDR2 are MDHEN and SYDVKM. After removal of 7 bases from V and 7 bases from J, the junction contained 18 bases not matched to a gene. The CDR3 is CASTSSRPEQGVGYTF. CDR3 bases: TGTGCCAGCACTAGCAGTCGGCCCGAGCAGGGGGTTGGCTACACCTTC.

The chain employs TRBV5-1 and TRBJ1-1, with TRBD1 matching 8 bases. V shed 4 bases and J 3 bases; nucleotides not matched to a gene: 5. The CDR3 totals 14 residues. In germline, CDR1 is SGHRS, CDR2 YFSETQ. As DNA, the CDR3 is TGCGCCAGCAGCGTGGACAGGGCCTACACTGAAGCTTTCTTT. Translated: CASSVDRAYTEAFF.

V and J are TRBV5-1 and TRBJ1-2, with TRBD1 identical over 9 bases. Germline CDR1 reads SGHRS; CDR2 reads YFSETQ. The CDR3 has 15 amino acids. With V trimmed by 2 bases and J by 6 bases, 8 bases remained unmatched. CDR3 region: CASSLTGTGPDGYTF. Written as DNA, the CDR3 is TGCGCCAGCAGCTTAACCGGGACAGGGCCGGATGGCTACACCTTC.

The V and J genes are TRBV7-9 and TRBJ1-6; D may be TRBD1 (5 bases). The germline V and J ends were trimmed by 7 bases and 14 bases, with 24 bases remaining between them. CDR1 is SEHNR, CDR2 FQNEAQ, per germline (reference sequence). The length of the CDR3 is 15 residues. The CDR3 reads CASTFWQGALLALHF. CDR3 DNA sequence: TGTGCCAGCACCTTTTGGCAGGGCGCCCTTCTGGCCCTCCACTTT.

For this clone: Compared with germline, one end of the junction differs, possibly owing to a read error. J is TRBJ2-1 and V is TRBV7-9; D remains ambiguous. Germline V gene sequence: CDR1 SEHNR, CDR2 FQNEAQ (reference sequence). This CDR3 is 12 amino acids long. DNA of the CDR3: TGTTCCAGCAGCCCGGAGTACAATGAGCAGTTCTTC. It codes for CSSSPEYNEQFF.

V is TRBV11-3 and J is TRBJ2-1; possible D gene TRBD1, 5 bases. The CDR3 consists of 15 residues. Trimming removed 3 bases at V and 4 bases at J, with 13 bases between. The germline gives CDR1 SGHNT, CDR2 YENEEA. The CDR3 sequence: CASSLDQGLYNEQFF. The CDR3 nucleotides read TGTGCCAGCAGCTTGGACCAGGGTTTGTACAATGAGCAGTTCTTC.

This clone showed up just a few times. The rearrangement links TRBV7-9 to TRBJ2-7; 12 bases are a match to TRBD2. The length of the CDR3 is 17 residues. With V trimmed by 0 bases and J by 9 bases, 12 bases remained unmatched. Germline lookup yields CDR1 SEHNR and CDR2 FQNEAQ (reference sequence). CDR3 nucleotides: TGTGCCAGCAGCTTAGCCCCCCTTGGGACTAGCGGGCCCTTGCAGTACTTC. It is translated as CASSLAPLGTSGPLQYF.

The rearrangement joins TRBV5-1 to TRBJ2-2; 9 bases agree with TRBD1. This CDR3 region has 15 residues. The junction had 5 bases not matched to a gene; V was cut back by 2 bases and J by 6 bases. The germline V gene has CDR1 SGHRS and CDR2 YFSETQ. The CDR3 here is CASSLGTGRSGELFF. CDR3 coding DNA: TGCGCCAGCAGCTTAGGGACAGGGCGGTCCGGGGAGCTGTTTTTT.